The present entry profiles one T cell receptor (beta chain) with its context. This sample is part of a study of patients and donors after allogeneic stem cell transplantation. TCRdb itself ran the RT-PCR reads through MiXCR, one entry per CDR3 protein. The sample lists 10,000 to 15,000 distinct CDR3 sequences, about 25% occurring once. The source material was blood, either unsorted or a sorted T cell fraction (not recorded which). This clonotype originated in a human donor who was either an allogeneic HSCT recipient or a stem cell or donor lymphocyte infusion donor (not recorded which). It is not recorded whose cells these are; they may come from a transplant donor.

The CDR3 DNA sequence: TGTGCCAGCAGTCGGACGTCACAGAACGAAAAACTGTTTTTT. It translates to CASSRTSQNEKLFF. The chain is built from TRBV6-5 and TRBJ1-4; D not certain. Germline V gene data show CDR1 as MNHEY and CDR2 as SVGAGI. This CDR3 has 14 residues. The V gene lost 5 bases and the J gene lost 8 bases, with 15 bases spanning the gap.